The entry below describes one T cell receptor beta chain. The V end lost 1 base, the J end lost 2 bases, and 8 bases lay between the germline ends. The CDR3 spans 14 residues. Germline lookup yields CDR1 LNHNV and CDR2 YYDKDF (reference sequence). cDNA reverse transcribed from extracted RNA served as the sequencing template. The data were produced by immunoSEQ multiplex PCR, yet TCRdb's version contains in-frame clones alone and is incomplete. This sample yields about 69,000 clones, of which approximately 61% are seen a single time; roughly a sixth belongs to the top ten. The data were taken from a study of CD8+ T cells in alopecia areata. Patients with alopecia areata provided lesional scalp punch biopsies as well as peripheral blood.

The receptor was derived from a human donor with alopecia areata. Material: CD8+ T cells sorted from blood, obtained at week 0. This rearrangement joins TRBV15 to TRBJ2-5; D gene uncertain. CDR3 DNA sequence: TGTGCCACCAGCAGAGTCGGATCACAAGAGACCCAGTACTTC. Residues: CATSRVGSQETQYF.